This T cell receptor (beta chain) was found in a study of CD8+CD57+ T cells in acquired aplastic anemia. Trimming took off 5 bases at V and 1 base at J, with 12 bases between the two ends. The CDR3 contains 14 residues. CDR1 and CDR2 from the germline V gene are SEHNR and FQNEAQ (reference sequence). Genomic DNA, the template, was used for profiling of the TCR beta VDJ and CDR3. TCRdb re-called the reads with MiXCR, one entry per CDR3 protein. The sample includes roughly 150,000 distinct CDR3 sequences, under 55% of them seen just once. This clonotype was seen at least ten times. Selection for sequencing was limited to patients who had shown CD8+CD57+ cell expansion by flow cytometry.

This TCR was recovered from a human donor with aplastic anemia. Source material: sorted CD4+, CD8+, or CD8+CD57+ T cells (not recorded which) from PBMCs. The chain is built from TRBV7-9 and TRBJ2-7; D might be TRBD2 (6 bases). The CDR3 DNA reads TGTGCCAGCAGCGTTTTAGCGGTATCCTACGAGCAGTACTTC. Amino acids: CASSVLAVSYEQYF.